The clone carrying this T cell receptor beta chain appeared a single time. This record comes from a study of shared clonotypes between healthy human individuals. In germline, CDR1 is MDHEN, CDR2 SYDVKM. The CDR3 covers 12 residues. It was at deep level that the assay was run. When replicate PCRs were run on unsorted PBMC, they used roughly 280 ng DNA, some 33,000 T cell genomes. Data came from immunoSEQ multiplex PCR; TCRdb stores just in-frame clones and leaves some out. The top ten hold about 12% of the sample, which has 450,000 to 500,000 clones, about 85% seen once. Those who donated, Caucasian adults without exception, all lived in Nashville, Tennessee.

The TCR sequence derives from a woman aged 40 to 55 in good health. Some clones in this sample may be carry-over from other donors' samples. The chain links TRBV28 to TRBJ2-5; D possibly corresponds to TRBD1 (6 bases). The J call is uncertain, as TRBJ2-7 better fits the DNA end. Sequences were obtained from PBMCs. The CDR3 DNA is TGTGCCAGCAGCTCAGGGGTCCACGAGCAGTACTTC. As protein: CASSSGVHEQYF.